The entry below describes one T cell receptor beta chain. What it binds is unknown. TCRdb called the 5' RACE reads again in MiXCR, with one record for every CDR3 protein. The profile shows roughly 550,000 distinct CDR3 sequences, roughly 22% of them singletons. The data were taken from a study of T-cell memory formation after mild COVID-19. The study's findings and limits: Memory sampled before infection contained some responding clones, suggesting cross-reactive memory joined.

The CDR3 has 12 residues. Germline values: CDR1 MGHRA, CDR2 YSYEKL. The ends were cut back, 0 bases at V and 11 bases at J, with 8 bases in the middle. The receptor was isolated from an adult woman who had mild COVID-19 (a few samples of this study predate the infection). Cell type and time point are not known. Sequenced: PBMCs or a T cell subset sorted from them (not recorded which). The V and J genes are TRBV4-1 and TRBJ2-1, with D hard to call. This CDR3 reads CASSQDKTKQFF. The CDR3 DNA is TGCGCCAGCAGCCAAGATAAGACAAAGCAGTTCTTC.